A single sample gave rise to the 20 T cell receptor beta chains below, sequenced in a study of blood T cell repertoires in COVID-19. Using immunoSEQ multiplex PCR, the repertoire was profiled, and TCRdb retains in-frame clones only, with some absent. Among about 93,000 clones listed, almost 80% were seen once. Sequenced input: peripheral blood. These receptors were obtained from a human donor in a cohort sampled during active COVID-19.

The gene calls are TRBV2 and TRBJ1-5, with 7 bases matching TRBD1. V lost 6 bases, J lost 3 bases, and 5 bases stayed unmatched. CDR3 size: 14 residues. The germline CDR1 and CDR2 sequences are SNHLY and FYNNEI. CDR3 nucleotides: TGTGCCAGCAGGGGGACAGACTTCAATCAGCCCCAGCATTTT. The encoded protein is CASRGTDFNQPQHF.

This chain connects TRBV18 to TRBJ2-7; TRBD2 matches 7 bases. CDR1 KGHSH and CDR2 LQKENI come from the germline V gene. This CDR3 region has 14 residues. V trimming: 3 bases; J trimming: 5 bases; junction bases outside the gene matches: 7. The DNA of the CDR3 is TGTGCCAGCTCACCCGGACTAGGCCTCCACGAGCAGTACTTC. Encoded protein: CASSPGLGLHEQYF.

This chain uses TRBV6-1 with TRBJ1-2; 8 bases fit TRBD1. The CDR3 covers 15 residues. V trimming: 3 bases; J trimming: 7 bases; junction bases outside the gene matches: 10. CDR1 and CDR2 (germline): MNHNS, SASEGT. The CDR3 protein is CASSDAGRGHSGYTF. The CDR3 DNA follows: TGTGCCAGCAGTGATGCGGGCAGGGGGCACTCTGGCTACACCTTC.

The CDR3 coding sequence is TGTGCCAGCAGTGAAAGTTGGCAGGGGAGTTATCAGCCCCAGCATTTT. It is translated as CASSESWQGSYQPQHF. This chain connects TRBV6-1 to TRBJ1-5, with D possibly being TRBD1 (6 bases). Germline assignment: CDR1 MNHNS and CDR2 SASEGT. Between the trimmed V and J ends, which lost 2 bases and 5 bases, there was a span of 16 bases. The CDR3 spans 16 residues.

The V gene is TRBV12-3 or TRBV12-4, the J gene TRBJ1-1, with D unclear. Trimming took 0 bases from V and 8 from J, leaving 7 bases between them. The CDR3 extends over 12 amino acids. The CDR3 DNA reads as TGTGCCAGCAGTTTAGCGCGGAGAGAAGCTTTCTTT. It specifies CASSLARREAFF.

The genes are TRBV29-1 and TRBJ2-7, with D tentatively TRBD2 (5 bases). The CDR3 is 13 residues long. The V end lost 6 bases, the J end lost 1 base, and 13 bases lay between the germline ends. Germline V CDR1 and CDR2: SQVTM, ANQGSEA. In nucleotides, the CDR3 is TGCAGCGTCGAGGGCCCCCTATCCTACGAGCAGTACTTC. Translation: CSVEGPLSYEQYF.

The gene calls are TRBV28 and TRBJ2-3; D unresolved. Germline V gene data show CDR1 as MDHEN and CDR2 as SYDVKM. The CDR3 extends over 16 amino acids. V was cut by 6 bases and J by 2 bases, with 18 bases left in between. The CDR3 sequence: CASRVTTSSDTDTQYF. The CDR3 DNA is TGTGCCAGCAGGGTGACGACAAGTTCGGACACAGATACGCAGTATTTT. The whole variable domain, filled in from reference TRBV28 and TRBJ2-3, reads DVKVTQSSRYLVKRTGEKVFLECVQDMDHENMFWYRQDPGLGLRLIYFSYDVKMKEKGDIPEGYSVSREKKERFSLILESASTNQTSMYLCASRVTTSSDTDTQYFGPGTRLTVL.

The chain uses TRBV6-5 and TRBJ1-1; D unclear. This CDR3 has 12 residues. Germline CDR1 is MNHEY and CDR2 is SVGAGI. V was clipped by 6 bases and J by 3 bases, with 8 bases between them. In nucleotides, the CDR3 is TGTGCCAGCAGCCTCCCCGACACTGAAGCTTTCTTT. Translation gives CASSLPDTEAFF.

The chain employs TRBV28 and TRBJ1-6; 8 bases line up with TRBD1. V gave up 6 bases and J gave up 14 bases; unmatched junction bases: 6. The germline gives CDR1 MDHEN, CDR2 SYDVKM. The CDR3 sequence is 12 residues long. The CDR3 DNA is TGTGCCAGCAGAGCGGACAGGGTGTCCCTCCACTTT. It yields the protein CASRADRVSLHF.

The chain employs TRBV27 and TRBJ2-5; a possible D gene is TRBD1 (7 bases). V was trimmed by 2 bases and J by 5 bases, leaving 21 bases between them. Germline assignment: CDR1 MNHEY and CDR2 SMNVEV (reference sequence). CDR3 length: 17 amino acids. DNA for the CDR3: TGTGCCAGCAGTTTACGGAGGGTTACGACAGGGAGGGAGACCCAGTACTTC. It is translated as CASSLRRVTTGRETQYF.

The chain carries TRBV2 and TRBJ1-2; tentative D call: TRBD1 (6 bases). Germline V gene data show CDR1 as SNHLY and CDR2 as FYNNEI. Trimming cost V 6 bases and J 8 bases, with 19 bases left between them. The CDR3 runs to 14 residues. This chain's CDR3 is CASREQGLDRGYTF. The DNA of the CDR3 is TGTGCCAGCAGAGAACAGGGATTGGACCGCGGCTACACCTTC.

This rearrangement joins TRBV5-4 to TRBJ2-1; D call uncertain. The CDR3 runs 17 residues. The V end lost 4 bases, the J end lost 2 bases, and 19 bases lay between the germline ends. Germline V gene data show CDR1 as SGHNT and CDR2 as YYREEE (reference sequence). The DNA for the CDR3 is TGTGCCAGCAGCCCCCCATCACGCGCGGTTCCCTACAATGAGCAGTTCTTC. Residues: CASSPPSRAVPYNEQFF.

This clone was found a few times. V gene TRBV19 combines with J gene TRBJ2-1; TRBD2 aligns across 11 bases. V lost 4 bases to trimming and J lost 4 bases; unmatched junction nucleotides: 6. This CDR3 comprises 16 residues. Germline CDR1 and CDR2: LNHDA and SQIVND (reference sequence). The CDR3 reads CASSKGLAANYNEQFF. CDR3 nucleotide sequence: TGTGCCAGTAGTAAGGGACTAGCGGCAAATTACAATGAGCAGTTCTTC.

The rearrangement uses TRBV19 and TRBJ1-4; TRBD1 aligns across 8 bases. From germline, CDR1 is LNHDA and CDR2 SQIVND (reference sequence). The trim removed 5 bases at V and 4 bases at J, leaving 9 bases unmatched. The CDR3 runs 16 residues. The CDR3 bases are TGTGCCAGTAGTGAATACTCAGGGGGCCTTAATGAAAAACTGTTTTTT. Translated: CASSEYSGGLNEKLFF.

The CDR3, as DNA: TGCAGTGCTAGGGTCGGAGCGGCCCAGTACTTC. Translating gives CSARVGAAQYF. The gene calls are TRBV20-1 and TRBJ2-5, with D tentatively TRBD2 (5 bases). Trimming shortened V by 3 bases and J by 9 bases, and 11 bases separated the two germline ends. The CDR3 contains 11 residues. The germline V gene has CDR1 DFQATT and CDR2 SNEGSKA (reference sequence).

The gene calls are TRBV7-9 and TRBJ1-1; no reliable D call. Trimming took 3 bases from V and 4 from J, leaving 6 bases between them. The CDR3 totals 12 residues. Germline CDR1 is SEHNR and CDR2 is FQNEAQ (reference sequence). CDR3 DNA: TGTGCCAGCAGCTTGGAGACCACTGAAGCTTTCTTT. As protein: CASSLETTEAFF.

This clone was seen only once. For the CDR3, the DNA is TGTGCCAGTAGTATCCGATCCAGCGGGGGGTTCGAGCGTGCCGAGCAGTACTTC. Amino acids: CASSIRSSGGFERAEQYF. The rearrangement links TRBV19 to TRBJ2-7; 9 bases match TRBD2. CDR1 and CDR2 (germline): LNHDA, SQIVND (reference sequence). V shed 3 bases and J 6 bases; nucleotides not matched to a gene: 18. The CDR3 spans 18 residues.

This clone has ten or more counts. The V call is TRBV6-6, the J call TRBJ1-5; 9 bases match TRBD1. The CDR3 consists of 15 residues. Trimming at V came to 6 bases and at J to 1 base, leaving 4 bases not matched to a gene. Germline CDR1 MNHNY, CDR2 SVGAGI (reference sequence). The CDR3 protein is CASRTGQGSNQPQHF. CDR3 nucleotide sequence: TGTGCCAGCAGAACGGGACAGGGAAGCAATCAGCCCCAGCATTTT.

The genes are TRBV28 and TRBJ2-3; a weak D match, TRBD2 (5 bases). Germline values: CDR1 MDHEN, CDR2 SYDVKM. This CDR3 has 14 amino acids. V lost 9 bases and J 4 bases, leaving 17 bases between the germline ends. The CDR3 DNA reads TGTGCCAGTAGGAGGCCCGGTTCTCCAGATACGCAGTATTTT. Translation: CASRRPGSPDTQYF.

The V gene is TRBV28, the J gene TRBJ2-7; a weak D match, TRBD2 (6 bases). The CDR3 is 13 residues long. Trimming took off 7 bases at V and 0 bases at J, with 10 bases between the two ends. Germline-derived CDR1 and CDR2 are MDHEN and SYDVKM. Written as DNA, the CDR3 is TGTGCCAGCACATTCGGGAGCTCCTACGAGCAGTACTTC. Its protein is CASTFGSSYEQYF.